The rows below give T cell receptor beta chains drawn from one sample of a study of T cell responses to AZD1222 COVID-19 vaccine. Profiled with immunoSEQ multiplex PCR; TCRdb holds only in-frame clones, not every one. The sample lists about 140,000 clones, 70% to 90% seen once, with about 4.4% in the top ten. Sequencing used peripheral blood, obtained on day 0 of AZD1222 vaccination. These receptors originate from an adult in good health. Each CDR3 is given with its conserved first and last residue. The order of the fields is D gene, clone size, V gene, J gene, CDR3 DNA, CDR3 protein. A D gene is named only where the DNA matches it firmly. Size is stated for part of the rows, as once, few or many counts, or as a class when the clone is expanded.

D: TRBD1; size: NA; V: TRBV5-1; J: TRBJ1-2; DNA: TGCGCCAGCAGCTTGGCGACAGGGGGGGCTAACTATGGCTACACCTTC; CDR3: CASSLATGGANYGYTF
D: TRBD1; size: NA; V: TRBV28; J: TRBJ2-5; DNA: TGTGCCAGCAGTTTCCGGGACAGGGTACAAGAGACCCAGTACTTC; CDR3: CASSFRDRVQETQYF
D: TRBD2; size: NA; V: TRBV10-2; J: TRBJ2-5; DNA: TGCGCCAGCTCCAGACTAGCGGGAGGTGGGGAGACCCAGTACTTC; CDR3: CASSRLAGGGETQYF
D: NA; size: NA; V: TRBV5-5; J: TRBJ2-7; DNA: TGTGCCAGCAGCTTGGGTCAGGGGAGCTCCTACGAGCAGTACTTC; CDR3: CASSLGQGSSYEQYF
D: NA; size: NA; V: TRBV28; J: TRBJ1-5; DNA: TGTGCCAGCAGTTCGGACATCGGTCTTACTAGCAATCAGCCCCAGCATTTT; CDR3: CASSSDIGLTSNQPQHF
D: TRBD1; size: NA; V: TRBV6-6; J: TRBJ1-2; DNA: TGTGCCAGCAGTTACGACGGACAGGAAGCTAACTATGGCTACACCTTC; CDR3: CASSYDGQEANYGYTF
D: TRBD1; size: NA; V: TRBV2; J: TRBJ1-5; DNA: TGTGCCAGCAGTGAAGCGCTTCGGGACAGGCAGCCCCAGCATTTT; CDR3: CASSEALRDRQPQHF
D: TRBD2; size: NA; V: TRBV27; J: TRBJ2-1; DNA: TGTGCCAGCACCCTTTTGGGAGGGGCCTACAATGAGCAGTTCTTC; CDR3: CASTLLGGAYNEQFF
D: NA; size: NA; V: TRBV9; J: TRBJ2-1; DNA: TGTGCCAGCAGCGTAGGCGGGTCGGCCTACAATGAGCAGTTCTTC; CDR3: CASSVGGSAYNEQFF
D: NA; size: few; V: TRBV6-5; J: TRBJ1-3; DNA: TGTGCCAGCAGTTACGTCGGCAGCTCTGGAAACACCATATATTTT; CDR3: CASSYVGSSGNTIYF
D: NA; size: NA; V: TRBV28; J: TRBJ1-2; DNA: TGTGCCAGCAGTTTAGTGGCAGGGAGCTATGGCTACACCTTC; CDR3: CASSLVAGSYGYTF
D: NA; size: NA; V: TRBV7-2; J: TRBJ1-6; DNA: TGTGCCAGCAGCGGCAGGACAGCGTCACCCCTCCACTTT; CDR3: CASSGRTASPLHF
D: TRBD1; size: NA; V: TRBV7-8; J: TRBJ1-1; DNA: TGTGCCAGCAGCTTATTGCAGGGGGCCACTGAAGCTTTCTTT; CDR3: CASSLLQGATEAFF
D: NA; size: NA; V: TRBV7-9; J: TRBJ2-5; DNA: TGTGCCAGCAGCGAGAGGGGGGCCCAAGAGACCCAGTACTTC; CDR3: CASSERGAQETQYF
D: TRBD1; size: NA; V: TRBV5-4; J: TRBJ2-7; DNA: TGTGCCAGCAGCCGGGACAGAGACTACGAGCAGTACTTC; CDR3: CASSRDRDYEQYF
D: NA; size: NA; V: TRBV3-1/TRBV3-2; J: TRBJ2-6; DNA: TGTGCCAGCAGCCAAGCTTTTGGCACTGGGGCCAACGTCCTGACTTTC; CDR3: CASSQAFGTGANVLTF
D: TRBD2; size: NA; V: TRBV27; J: TRBJ2-7; DNA: TGTGCCAGCAGTTCGGCTAGCGGGTCTAAAGAGGGGAACTACGAGCAGTACTTC; CDR3: CASSSASGSKEGNYEQYF
D: TRBD2; size: NA; V: TRBV10-1; J: TRBJ2-3; DNA: TGCGCCAGCAGTGGGGTCAGCGGGAGTACCACAGATACGCAGTATTTT; CDR3: CASSGVSGSTTDTQYF
D: NA; size: NA; V: TRBV6-5; J: TRBJ2-1; DNA: TGTGCCAGCAGGGAGGGACCAAAGCACAATGAGCAGTTCTTC; CDR3: CASREGPKHNEQFF
D: TRBD2; size: NA; V: TRBV2; J: TRBJ2-1; DNA: TGTGCCAGCAAGGCTAGCGGGAGAACTTGGAATGAGCAGTTCTTC; CDR3: CASKASGRTWNEQFF
D: NA; size: NA; V: TRBV12-3/TRBV12-4; J: TRBJ2-5; DNA: TGTGCCAGCAGGGGACTTCTTAAAGAGACCCAGTACTTC; CDR3: CASRGLLKETQYF
D: NA; size: NA; V: TRBV7-9; J: TRBJ1-2; DNA: TGTGCCAGCAGCTCCACGTGGCAGTACTATGGCTACACCTTC; CDR3: CASSSTWQYYGYTF
D: NA; size: NA; V: TRBV27; J: TRBJ1-1; DNA: TGTGCCAGCAGTTCGCGTACAGGGAAGAGGAGCACTGAAGCTTTCTTT; CDR3: CASSSRTGKRSTEAFF
D: TRBD1; size: NA; V: TRBV5-6; J: TRBJ2-7; DNA: TGTGCCAGCAGCATCGGGACAGGGGTGAGGTACGAGCAGTACTTC; CDR3: CASSIGTGVRYEQYF
D: TRBD1; size: NA; V: TRBV7-9; J: TRBJ2-6; DNA: TGTGCCAGCAGCCCCTCAGGGGGCAAGTCTGGGGCCAACGTCCTGACTTTC; CDR3: CASSPSGGKSGANVLTF
D: NA; size: NA; V: TRBV5-1; J: TRBJ1-6; DNA: TGCGCCAGCAGACAGGGCTTTTCACCCCTCCACTTT; CDR3: CASRQGFSPLHF
D: NA; size: NA; V: TRBV6-5; J: TRBJ1-2; DNA: TGTGCCAGCAGTTGGGGGGGCTCTGGCTACACCTTC; CDR3: CASSWGGSGYTF
D: NA; size: few; V: TRBV28; J: TRBJ2-1; DNA: TGTGCCAGCAGTTTCACTAGCTACAATGAGCAGTTCTTC; CDR3: CASSFTSYNEQFF
D: TRBD2; size: NA; V: TRBV30; J: TRBJ2-7; DNA: TGTGCGACCGAGCAGCGGGAACTCCTACGGCTCGGCTACGAGCAGTACTTC; CDR3: CATEQRELLRLGYEQYF
D: TRBD2; size: NA; V: TRBV28; J: TRBJ2-5; DNA: TGTGCCAGCAGTTTATACCTTGGGGGGGATGTAGAGGAGACCCAGTACTTC; CDR3: CASSLYLGGDVEETQYF
D: NA; size: NA; V: TRBV6-5; J: TRBJ1-2; DNA: TGTGCCAGCAGTTACGATCAGGGCCCCTATGGCTACACCTTC; CDR3: CASSYDQGPYGYTF
D: NA; size: NA; V: TRBV19; J: TRBJ2-3; DNA: TGTGCCAGTAAATTGAACCGCCTCACAGATACGCAGTATTTT; CDR3: CASKLNRLTDTQYF
D: NA; size: NA; V: TRBV2; J: TRBJ2-2; DNA: TGTGCCAGCAGTGGACCGAGGAACACCGGGGAGCTGTTTTTT; CDR3: CASSGPRNTGELFF
D: TRBD1; size: NA; V: TRBV20-1; J: TRBJ1-5; DNA: TGCAGTGCTAGAGCCCGGACAGGGCAGCATTTT; CDR3: CSARARTGQHF
D: TRBD1; size: NA; V: TRBV7-2; J: TRBJ1-2; DNA: TGTGCCAGCAGCCCGGACAGGGCGATCAACTATGGCTACACCTTC; CDR3: CASSPDRAINYGYTF
D: NA; size: NA; V: TRBV30; J: TRBJ2-7; DNA: TGTGCCTGCTCCCTGGACGGCTCCTACGAGCAGTACTTC; CDR3: CACSLDGSYEQYF
D: TRBD1; size: once; V: TRBV7-7; J: TRBJ2-5; DNA: TGTGCTAGCAGCTTGGGACAGGGTGGAAAGACCCAGTACTTC; CDR3: CASSLGQGGKTQYF
D: NA; size: NA; V: TRBV9; J: TRBJ2-3; DNA: TGTGCCAGCAGCGTCAGTTTGGCAGATACGCAGTATTTT; CDR3: CASSVSLADTQYF
D: NA; size: NA; V: TRBV6-5; J: TRBJ1-4; DNA: TGTGCCAGCAGTTACTCAGGGGGTACTAATGAAAAACTGTTTTTT; CDR3: CASSYSGGTNEKLFF
D: NA; size: NA; V: TRBV4-1; J: TRBJ2-2; DNA: TGCGCCAGCAGCCCTCTAACCAGGGACACCGGGGAGCTGTTTTTT; CDR3: CASSPLTRDTGELFF
D: NA; size: NA; V: TRBV13; J: TRBJ2-1; DNA: TGTGCCAGCAGCCCAAGTGGGCATGAGCAGTTCTTC; CDR3: CASSPSGHEQFF
D: TRBD2; size: once; V: TRBV11-2; J: TRBJ2-7; DNA: TGTGCCAGCAGCTGGGGACTAGGCCGCGAGCAGTACTTC; CDR3: CASSWGLGREQYF
D: NA; size: NA; V: TRBV10-1; J: TRBJ2-7; DNA: TGCGCCAGCAGTAGGGACCTTAACTCCTACGAGCAGTACTTC; CDR3: CASSRDLNSYEQYF
D: NA; size: NA; V: TRBV12-3/TRBV12-4; J: TRBJ1-3; DNA: TGTGCCAGCAGTTTGGGCTCCCCGGGATATTTT; CDR3: CASSLGSPGYF
D: NA; size: NA; V: TRBV4-2; J: TRBJ1-3; DNA: TGTGCCAGCAGCCAAGAATCCCTTCGGTACTCTGGAAACACCATATATTTT; CDR3: CASSQESLRYSGNTIYF
D: NA; size: NA; V: TRBV25-1; J: TRBJ1-4; DNA: TGTGCCAGCAGTGGATTTACAGGGTTTTCTAATGAAAAACTGTTTTTT; CDR3: CASSGFTGFSNEKLFF
D: NA; size: few; V: TRBV13; J: TRBJ2-6; DNA: TGTGCCAGCAGCTTAGGGCTTCGGGGGTCTGGGGCCAACGTCCTGACTTTC; CDR3: CASSLGLRGSGANVLTF
D: TRBD1; size: NA; V: TRBV4-2; J: TRBJ2-3; DNA: TGTGCCAGCAGCCAAGAGGCAGGGGGTGCAGATACGCAGTATTTT; CDR3: CASSQEAGGADTQYF
D: TRBD1; size: NA; V: TRBV27; J: TRBJ2-5; DNA: TGTGCCAGCAGTTTCACGGACAGGGGACGGGAGACCCAGTACTTC; CDR3: CASSFTDRGRETQYF
D: TRBD2; size: NA; V: TRBV7-6; J: TRBJ2-2; DNA: TGTGCCAGCAGCTGGGGACTAGCGGGGAACACCGGGGAGCTGTTTTTT; CDR3: CASSWGLAGNTGELFF